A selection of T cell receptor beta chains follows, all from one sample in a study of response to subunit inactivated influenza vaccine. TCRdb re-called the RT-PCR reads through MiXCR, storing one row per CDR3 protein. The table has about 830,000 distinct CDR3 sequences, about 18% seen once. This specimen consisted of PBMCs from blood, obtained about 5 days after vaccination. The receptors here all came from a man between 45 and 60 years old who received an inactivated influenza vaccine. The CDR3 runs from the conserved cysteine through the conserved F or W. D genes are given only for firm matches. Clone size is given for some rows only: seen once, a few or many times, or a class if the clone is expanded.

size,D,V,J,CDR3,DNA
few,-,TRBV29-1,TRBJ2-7,CSARVLSYEQYF,TGCAGCGCCCGGGTCCTGAGCTACGAGCAGTACTTC
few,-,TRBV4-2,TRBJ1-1,CASRFRDTSPTEAFF,TGTGCCAGCAGGTTTAGGGACACTTCGCCAACTGAAGCTTTCTTT
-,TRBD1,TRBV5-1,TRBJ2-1,CASTIGQGYNEQFF,TGCGCCAGCACAATCGGACAGGGGTACAATGAGCAGTTCTTC
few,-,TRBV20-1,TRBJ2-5,CSAMKRQETQYF,TGCAGTGCTATGAAGAGACAAGAGACCCAGTACTTC
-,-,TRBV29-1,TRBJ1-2,CSVRSDTNYGYTF,TGCAGCGTGCGTTCTGACACTAACTATGGCTACACCTTC
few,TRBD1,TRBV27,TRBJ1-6,CASSPRDRGRSPLHF,TGTGCCAGCAGTCCCCGGGACAGGGGAAGATCACCCCTCCACTTT
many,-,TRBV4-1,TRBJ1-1,CASRRQSNTEAFF,TGCGCCAGCAGACGACAGAGTAACACTGAAGCTTTCTTT
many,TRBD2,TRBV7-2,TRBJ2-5,CASSRRTSGFQETQYF,TGTGCCAGCAGCCGGAGGACTAGCGGCTTTCAAGAGACCCAGTACTTC
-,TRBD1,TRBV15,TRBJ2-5,CATSIAGTVKETQYF,TGTGCCACCAGCATAGCCGGGACAGTAAAAGAGACCCAGTACTTC
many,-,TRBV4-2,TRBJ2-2,CASSQDPPVPTYTGELFF,TGTGCCAGCAGCCAAGATCCCCCGGTCCCCACCTACACCGGGGAGCTGTTTTTT
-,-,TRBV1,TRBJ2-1,CTRGTSHNEQFF,TGCACCAGGGGGACTAGCCACAATGAGCAGTTCTTC
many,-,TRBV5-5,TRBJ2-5,CASSLLGGGETQYF,TGTGCCAGCAGCTTGTTAGGGGGGGGAGAGACCCAGTACTTC
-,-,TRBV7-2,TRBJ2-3,CASSQPGARTDTQYF,TGTGCCAGCAGCCAGCCGGGAGCCCGCACAGATACGCAGTATTTT
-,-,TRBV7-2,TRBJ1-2,CASSFRGRGYTF,TGTGCCAGCAGCTTCCGGGGTCGTGGCTACACCTTC
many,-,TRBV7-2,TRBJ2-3,CASTRGPTDTQYF,TGTGCCAGCACCCGGGGCCCCACAGATACGCAGTATTTT
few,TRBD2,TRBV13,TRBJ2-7,CACGRLYEQYF,TGTGCCTGCGGGAGGCTATACGAGCAGTACTTC
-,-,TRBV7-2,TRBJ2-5,CASSPSGRSGTQYF,TGTGCCAGCAGCCCCAGCGGGCGCAGCGGGACCCAGTACTTC
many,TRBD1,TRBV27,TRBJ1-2,CASSGTDYGYTF,TGTGCCAGCAGTGGGACAGACTATGGCTACACCTTC
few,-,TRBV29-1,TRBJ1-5,CSVGGDSNQPQHF,TGCAGCGTTGGGGGAGATAGCAATCAGCCCCAGCATTTT
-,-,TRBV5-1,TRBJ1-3,CASSPVESGNTIYF,TGCGCCAGCAGCCCGGTCGAATCTGGAAACACCATATATTTT